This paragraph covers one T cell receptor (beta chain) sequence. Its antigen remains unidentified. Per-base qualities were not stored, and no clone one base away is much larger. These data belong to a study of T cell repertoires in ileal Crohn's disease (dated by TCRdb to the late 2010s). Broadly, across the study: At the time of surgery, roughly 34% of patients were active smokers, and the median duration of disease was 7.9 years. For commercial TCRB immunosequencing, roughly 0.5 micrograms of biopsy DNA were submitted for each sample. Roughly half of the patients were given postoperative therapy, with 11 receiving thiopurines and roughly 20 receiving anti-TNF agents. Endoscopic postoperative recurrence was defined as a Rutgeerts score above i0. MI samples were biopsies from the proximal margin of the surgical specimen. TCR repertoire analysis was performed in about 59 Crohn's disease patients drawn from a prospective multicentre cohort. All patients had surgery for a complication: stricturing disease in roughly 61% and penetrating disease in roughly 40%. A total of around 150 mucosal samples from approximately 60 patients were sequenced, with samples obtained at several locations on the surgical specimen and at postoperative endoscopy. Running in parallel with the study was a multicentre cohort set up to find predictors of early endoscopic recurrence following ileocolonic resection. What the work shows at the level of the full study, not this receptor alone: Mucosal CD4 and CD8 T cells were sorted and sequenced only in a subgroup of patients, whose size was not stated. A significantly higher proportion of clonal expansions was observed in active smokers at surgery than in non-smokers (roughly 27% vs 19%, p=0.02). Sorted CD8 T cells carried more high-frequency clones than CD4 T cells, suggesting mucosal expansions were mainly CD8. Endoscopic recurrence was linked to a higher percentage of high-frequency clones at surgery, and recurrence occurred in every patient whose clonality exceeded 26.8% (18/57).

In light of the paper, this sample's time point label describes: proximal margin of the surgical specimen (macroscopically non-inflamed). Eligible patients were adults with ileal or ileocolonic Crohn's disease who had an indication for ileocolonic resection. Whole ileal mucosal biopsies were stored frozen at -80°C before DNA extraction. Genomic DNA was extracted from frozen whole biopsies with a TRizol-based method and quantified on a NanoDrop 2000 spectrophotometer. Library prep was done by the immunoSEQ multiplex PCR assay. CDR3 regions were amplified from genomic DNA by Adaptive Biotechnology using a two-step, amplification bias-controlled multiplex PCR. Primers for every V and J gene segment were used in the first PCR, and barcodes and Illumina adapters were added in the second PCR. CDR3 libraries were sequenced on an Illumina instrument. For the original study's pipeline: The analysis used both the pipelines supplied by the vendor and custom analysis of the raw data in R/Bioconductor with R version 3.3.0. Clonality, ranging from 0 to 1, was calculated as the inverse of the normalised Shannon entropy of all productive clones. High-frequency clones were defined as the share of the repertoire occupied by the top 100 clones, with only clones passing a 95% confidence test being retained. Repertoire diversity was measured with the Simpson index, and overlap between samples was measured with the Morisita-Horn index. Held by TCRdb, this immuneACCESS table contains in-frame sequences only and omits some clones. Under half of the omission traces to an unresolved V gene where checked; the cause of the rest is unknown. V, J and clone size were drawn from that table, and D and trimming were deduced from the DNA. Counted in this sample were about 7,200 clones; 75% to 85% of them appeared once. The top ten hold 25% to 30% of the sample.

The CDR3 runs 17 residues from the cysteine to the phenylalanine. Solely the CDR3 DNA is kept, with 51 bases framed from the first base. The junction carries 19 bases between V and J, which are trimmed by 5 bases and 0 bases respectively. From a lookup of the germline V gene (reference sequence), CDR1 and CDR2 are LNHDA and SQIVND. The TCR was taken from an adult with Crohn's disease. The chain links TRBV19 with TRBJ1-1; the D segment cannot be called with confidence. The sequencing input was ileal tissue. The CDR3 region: CASSALLIGGVNTEAFF. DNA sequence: TGTGCCAGTAGTGCCCTTTTAATCGGTGGGGTGAACACTGAAGCTTTCTTT.